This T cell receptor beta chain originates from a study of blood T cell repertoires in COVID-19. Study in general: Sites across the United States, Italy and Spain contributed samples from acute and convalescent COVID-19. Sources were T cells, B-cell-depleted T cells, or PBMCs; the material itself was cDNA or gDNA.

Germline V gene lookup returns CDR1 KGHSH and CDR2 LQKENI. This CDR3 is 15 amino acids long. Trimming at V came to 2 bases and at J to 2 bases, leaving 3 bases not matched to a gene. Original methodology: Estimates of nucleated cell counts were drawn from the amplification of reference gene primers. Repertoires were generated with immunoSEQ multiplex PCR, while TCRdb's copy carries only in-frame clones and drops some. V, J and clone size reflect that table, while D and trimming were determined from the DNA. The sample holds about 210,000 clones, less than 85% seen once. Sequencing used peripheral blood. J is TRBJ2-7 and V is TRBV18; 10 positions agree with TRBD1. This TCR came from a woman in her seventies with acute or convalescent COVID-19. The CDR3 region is CASSPGTGVTYEQYF. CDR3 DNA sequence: TGTGCCAGCTCACCAGGGACAGGGGTTACCTACGAGCAGTACTTC.